A selection of T cell receptor beta chains follows, all from one sample in a study of blood T cell repertoires in COVID-19. Using immunoSEQ multiplex PCR, the repertoire was profiled, and TCRdb retains in-frame clones only, with some absent. This repertoire shows over 65,000 clones, around 82% found once; its top ten account for roughly a sixth. Sequencing was performed on peripheral blood. All receptors derive from a man at least 80 years old with active COVID-19. CDR3s include the opening cysteine and the closing phenylalanine or tryptophan. A D gene is named only where the DNA matches it firmly. Rows may omit the clone size; those that give it use once, few, many or a size class.

clone_size,v_call,d_call,j_call,cdr3_nt,cdr3_aa
NA,TRBV20-1,NA,TRBJ2-1,TGCAGTGCTAGTGGCGGGACCTACAATGAGCAGTTCTTC,CSASGGTYNEQFF
NA,TRBV6-1,TRBD2,TRBJ2-7,TGTGCCAGCAGTGAGGTGGGACTAGCTGTGGACGAGCAGTACTTC,CASSEVGLAVDEQYF
NA,TRBV7-2,TRBD1,TRBJ1-1,TGTGCCAGCAGCGTTACAGGGGGGAAGAACACTGAAGCTTTCTTT,CASSVTGGKNTEAFF
NA,TRBV11-2,NA,TRBJ2-3,TGTGCCAGCAGCCGACAATTTGACAGTGGAGCAGATACGCAGTATTTT,CASSRQFDSGADTQYF
NA,TRBV20-1,TRBD1,TRBJ2-1,TGCAGTGCCACACAGGGGTCTGAGCAGTTCTTC,CSATQGSEQFF
NA,TRBV5-4,TRBD1,TRBJ1-2,TGTGCCAGCAGCCTAAGAAACAGGGGTGGCTACACCTTC,CASSLRNRGGYTF
NA,TRBV20-1,NA,TRBJ2-1,TGCAGTGCTAGTGAGACTAACTACAATGAGCAGTTCTTC,CSASETNYNEQFF
NA,TRBV6-5,NA,TRBJ1-2,TGTGCCAGCAGAGAGGGGGACTATGGCTACACCTTC,CASREGDYGYTF
NA,TRBV7-3,NA,TRBJ1-1,TGTGCCAGCAGCCGGGGGGCGAGGACTGAAGCTTTCTTT,CASSRGARTEAFF
medium-sized,TRBV28,TRBD2,TRBJ2-7,TGTGCCAGCAGTTTAATCAGCGGGGCCGTTTCCTACGAGCAGTACTTC,CASSLISGAVSYEQYF
NA,TRBV30,NA,TRBJ1-4,TGTGCCTGGAGTGTACCTTCAGGGCTTAATGAAAAACTGTTTTTT,CAWSVPSGLNEKLFF
NA,TRBV4-2,TRBD1,TRBJ2-7,TGTGCCAGCAGCCCGGGACAGGGGGCCGGTAGGGAGCAGTACTTC,CASSPGQGAGREQYF
NA,TRBV9,TRBD2,TRBJ2-7,TGTGCCAGCAGCGTAGGGGCAGGAGGGAGGGCCTACGAGCAGTACTTC,CASSVGAGGRAYEQYF
NA,TRBV28,NA,TRBJ1-2,TGTGCCAGCAGTTTATTAGGGGGTAACTATGGCTACACCTTC,CASSLLGGNYGYTF
NA,TRBV6-1,NA,TRBJ2-7,TGTGCCAGCAGTGAACACCGACAGATCTCCTACGAGCAGTACTTC,CASSEHRQISYEQYF
NA,TRBV29-1,NA,TRBJ1-1,TGCAGCGTGCGTCGGGCAACAGGGACGAACACTGAAGCTTTCTTT,CSVRRATGTNTEAFF
NA,TRBV6-6,NA,TRBJ1-2,TGTGCCAGCAGTACACAGGGCGGCTATGGCTACACCTTC,CASSTQGGYGYTF
NA,TRBV18,NA,TRBJ1-3,TGTGCCAGCTCATTGGTTTGGAGCTCCGGAAACACCATATATTTT,CASSLVWSSGNTIYF
NA,TRBV6-1,TRBD1,TRBJ1-2,TGTGCCAGCAGTGAACGACAGGGGCGGGGTGGCTACACCTTC,CASSERQGRGGYTF
NA,TRBV7-2,TRBD1,TRBJ2-5,TGTGCCAGCCTAAACAGGGGGGTGGAAGAGACCCAGTACTTC,CASLNRGVEETQYF
NA,TRBV5-4,TRBD1,TRBJ2-7,TGTGCCAGCAGCTTGAATCTCGGGACAGGGGACTACGAGCAGTACTTC,CASSLNLGTGDYEQYF
NA,TRBV7-2,TRBD1,TRBJ2-4,TGTGCCAGCAGCGCCCGGGACAGCAAAAACATTCAGTACTTC,CASSARDSKNIQYF
NA,TRBV19,TRBD1,TRBJ1-5,TGTGCCAGTAGTAGGGACAGGGGGCGGAATCAGCCCCAGCATTTT,CASSRDRGRNQPQHF
NA,TRBV7-2,NA,TRBJ2-7,TGTGTCAGCAGCTCCAGGAAACAGGGCTACGAGCAGTACTTC,CVSSSRKQGYEQYF